The clone carrying this TCR beta chain was detected only a few times. Its antigen remains unidentified. Germline V gene sequence: CDR1 SGHKS, CDR2 YYEKEE (reference sequence). The V and J ends lost 2 bases and 5 bases, in that order; junction bases with no gene match: 8. The CDR3 length is 16 residues. Assay: immunoSEQ multiplex PCR; the TCRdb copy retains only in-frame clones and omits some. This table holds about 240,000 clones, about 90% found once. These data belong to a study of cytomegalovirus exposure and HLA in healthy donors. Points from the study as a whole: The tendency of first-cohort TCR clusters to co-occur in the 90 to 150 validation repertoires emerged from a later analysis. The classifier reportedly diagnosed cytomegalovirus status with high specificity and sensitivity. Most TCR sequences were rare, but some public TCRs occurred in many donors. Researchers counted over 150 TCR beta chains as cytomegalovirus-associated.

This chain joins TRBV5-5 and TRBJ2-7; TRBD1 matches at 12 bases. Sequencing input: PBMCs. The sequence was collected from a woman in her 30s in good health and CMV-seropositive. The CDR3 nucleotides are TGTGCCAGCAGCTTACTTCCGGGACAGGGGGCCGACGAGCAGTACTTC. Its protein is CASSLLPGQGADEQYF.